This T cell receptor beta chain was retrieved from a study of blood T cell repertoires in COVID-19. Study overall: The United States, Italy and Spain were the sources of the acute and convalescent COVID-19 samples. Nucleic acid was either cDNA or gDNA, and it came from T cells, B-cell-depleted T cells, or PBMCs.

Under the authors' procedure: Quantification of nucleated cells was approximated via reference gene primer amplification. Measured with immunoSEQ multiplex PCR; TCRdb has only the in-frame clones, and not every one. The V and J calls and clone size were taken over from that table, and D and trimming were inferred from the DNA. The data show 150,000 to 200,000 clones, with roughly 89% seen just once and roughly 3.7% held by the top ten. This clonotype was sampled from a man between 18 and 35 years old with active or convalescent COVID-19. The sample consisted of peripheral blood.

The CDR3 sequence: CASSQDLAGFTDTQYF. CDR3 sequence (DNA): TGTGCCAGCAGCCAAGATCTAGCGGGATTCACAGATACGCAGTATTTT. V is TRBV3-1 (or the pseudogene TRBV3-2) and J is TRBJ2-3; 9 nucleotides match TRBD2. Germline CDR1 reads LGHDT; CDR2 reads YNNKEL (reference sequence). CDR3 length: 16 residues. Germline trimming cut 0 bases from V and 2 bases from J; bases unmatched to any gene: 3.